The sequence of this T cell receptor beta chain was determined in a study of siplizumab effects on memory and regulatory T cells. The study, taken as a whole, reports: A major contribution to the alloresponse seemed to be made by naive T cells, which seemed more diverse than memory cells. Roughly 75-95% of dividing CD4+ or CD8+ clones were without an attributable naive or memory phenotype.

Measured with immunoSEQ multiplex PCR; TCRdb has only the in-frame clones, and not every one. The sample consists of 70,000 or so clones, 91% of them appearing once. CDR1 and CDR2 from the germline V gene are MDHEN and SYDVKM. Trimming stripped 7 bases from V and 7 bases from J, with 19 bases between. The CDR3 sequence is 14 residues long. With regard to this clone: The antigen is not known.

Sequenced input: CD8+ T cells sorted from blood. The sequence came from a human donor in good health. The V call is TRBV28, the J call TRBJ1-2, with unresolved D. CDR3 sequence (DNA): TGTGCCAGCATTCCGACAATCGCAATCTCTGGCTACACCTTC. It yields the protein CASIPTIAISGYTF.